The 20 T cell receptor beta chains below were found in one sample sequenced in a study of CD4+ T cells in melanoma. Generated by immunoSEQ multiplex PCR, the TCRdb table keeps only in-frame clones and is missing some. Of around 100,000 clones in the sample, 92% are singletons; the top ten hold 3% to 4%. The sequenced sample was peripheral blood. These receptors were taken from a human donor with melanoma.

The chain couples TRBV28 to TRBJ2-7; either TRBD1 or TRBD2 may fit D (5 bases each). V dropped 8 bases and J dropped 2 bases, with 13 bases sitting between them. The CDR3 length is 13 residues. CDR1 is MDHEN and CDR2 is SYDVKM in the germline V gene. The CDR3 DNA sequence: TGTGCCAGCGGTCGACTGGGACCCTACGAGCAGTACTTC. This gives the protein CASGRLGPYEQYF.

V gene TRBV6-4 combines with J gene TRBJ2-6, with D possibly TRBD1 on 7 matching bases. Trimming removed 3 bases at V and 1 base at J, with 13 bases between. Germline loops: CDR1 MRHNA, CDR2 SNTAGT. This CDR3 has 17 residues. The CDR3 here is CASSEEGANSGANVLTF. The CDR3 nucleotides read TGTGCCAGCAGTGAGGAGGGGGCTAATTCTGGGGCCAACGTCCTGACTTTC.

CDR3 amino acids: CASSLAGRDTGELFF. DNA for the CDR3: TGTGCCAGCAGCTTAGCCGGGAGGGACACCGGGGAGCTGTTTTTT. The chain carries TRBV7-3 and TRBJ2-2; the match to TRBD2 covers 8 bases. Germline values: CDR1 SGHTA, CDR2 FQGTGA. The CDR3 length is 15 residues. With V trimmed by 2 bases and J by 3 bases, 2 bases remained unmatched.

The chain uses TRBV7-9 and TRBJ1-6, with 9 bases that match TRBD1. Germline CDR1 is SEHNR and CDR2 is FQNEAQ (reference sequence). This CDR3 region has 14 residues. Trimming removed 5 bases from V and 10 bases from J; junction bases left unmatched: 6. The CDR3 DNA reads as TGTGCCAGCAGCCCAACAGGGGGCGACTCACCCCTCCACTTT. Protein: CASSPTGGDSPLHF.

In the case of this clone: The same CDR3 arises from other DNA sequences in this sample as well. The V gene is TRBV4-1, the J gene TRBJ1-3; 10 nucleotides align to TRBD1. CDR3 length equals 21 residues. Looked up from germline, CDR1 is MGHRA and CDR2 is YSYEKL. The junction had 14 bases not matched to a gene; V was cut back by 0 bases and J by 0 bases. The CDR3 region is CASSQDRGQGLRVSSGNTIYF. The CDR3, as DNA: TGCGCCAGCAGCCAAGATCGGGGACAGGGGTTGCGAGTAAGCTCTGGAAACACCATATATTTT.

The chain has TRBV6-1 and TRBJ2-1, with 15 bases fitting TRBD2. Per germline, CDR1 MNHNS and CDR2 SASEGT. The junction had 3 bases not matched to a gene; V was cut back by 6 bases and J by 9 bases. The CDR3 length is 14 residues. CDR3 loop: CASRGLAGGGEQFF. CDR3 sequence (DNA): TGTGCCAGCAGGGGACTAGCGGGAGGCGGTGAGCAGTTCTTC.

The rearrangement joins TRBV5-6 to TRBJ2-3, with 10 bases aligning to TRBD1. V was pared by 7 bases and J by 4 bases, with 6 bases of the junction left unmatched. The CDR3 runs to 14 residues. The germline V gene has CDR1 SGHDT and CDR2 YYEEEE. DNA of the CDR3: TGTGCCAGCTTGGGACAGGGGAGTTCAGATACGCAGTATTTT. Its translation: CASLGQGSSDTQYF.

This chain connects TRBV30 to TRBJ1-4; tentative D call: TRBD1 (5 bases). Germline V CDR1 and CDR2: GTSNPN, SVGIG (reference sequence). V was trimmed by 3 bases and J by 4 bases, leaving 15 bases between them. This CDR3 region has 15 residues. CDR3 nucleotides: TGTGCCTGGAGCGATGCGGGACTTTATAATGAAAAACTGTTTTTT. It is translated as CAWSDAGLYNEKLFF.

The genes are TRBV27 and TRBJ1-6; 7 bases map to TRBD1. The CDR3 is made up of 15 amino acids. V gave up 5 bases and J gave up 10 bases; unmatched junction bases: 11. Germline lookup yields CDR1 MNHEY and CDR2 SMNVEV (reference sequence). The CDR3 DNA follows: TGTGCCAGCAGTGAGCTGACAGGGTTAAGGTCACCCCTCCACTTT. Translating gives CASSELTGLRSPLHF.

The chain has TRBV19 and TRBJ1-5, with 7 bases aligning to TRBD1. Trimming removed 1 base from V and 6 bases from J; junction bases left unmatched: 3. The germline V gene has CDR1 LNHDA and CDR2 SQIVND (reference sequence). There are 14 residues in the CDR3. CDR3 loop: CASSIVNRGQPQHF. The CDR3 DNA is TGTGCCAGTAGTATAGTTAACAGGGGTCAGCCCCAGCATTTT.

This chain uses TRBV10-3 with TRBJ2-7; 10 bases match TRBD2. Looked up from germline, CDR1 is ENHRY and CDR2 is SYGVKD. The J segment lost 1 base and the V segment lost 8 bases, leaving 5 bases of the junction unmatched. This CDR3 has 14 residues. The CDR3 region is CAISWTSGSYEQYF. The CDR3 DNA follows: TGTGCCATCTCCTGGACTAGCGGATCCTACGAGCAGTACTTC.

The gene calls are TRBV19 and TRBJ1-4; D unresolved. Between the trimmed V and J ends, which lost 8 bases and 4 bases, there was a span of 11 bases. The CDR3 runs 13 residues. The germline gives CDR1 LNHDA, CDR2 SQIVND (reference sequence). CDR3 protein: CASLRPNNEKLFF. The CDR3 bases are TGTGCCAGTCTCCGTCCTAATAATGAAAAACTGTTTTTT.

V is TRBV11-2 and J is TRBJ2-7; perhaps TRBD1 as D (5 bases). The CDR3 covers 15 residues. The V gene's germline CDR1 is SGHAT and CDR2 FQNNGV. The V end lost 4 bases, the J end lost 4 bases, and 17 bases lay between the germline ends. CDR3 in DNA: TGTGCCAGCAGCTCACCCAAGACAGCCATTTACGAGCAGTACTTC. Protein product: CASSSPKTAIYEQYF.

CDR3 sequence: CASSQVPGGSYNEQFF. In DNA, the CDR3 is TGCGCCAGCAGCCAAGTTCCGGGAGGAAGTTACAATGAGCAGTTCTTC. This rearrangement joins TRBV4-1 to TRBJ2-1, with 7 bases aligning to TRBD2. This CDR3 is built from 16 residues. The V and J ends lost 1 base and 4 bases, in that order; junction bases with no gene match: 7. Per germline, CDR1 MGHRA and CDR2 YSYEKL.

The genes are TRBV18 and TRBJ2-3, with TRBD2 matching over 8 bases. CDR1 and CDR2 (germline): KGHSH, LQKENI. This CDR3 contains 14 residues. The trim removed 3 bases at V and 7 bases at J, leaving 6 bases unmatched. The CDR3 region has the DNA TGTGCCAGCTCACCGGGACTAGAAGGAAATACGCAGTATTTT. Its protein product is CASSPGLEGNTQYF. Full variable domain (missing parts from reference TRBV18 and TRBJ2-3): NAGVMQNPRHLVRRRGQEARLRCSPMKGHSHVYWYRQLPEEGLKFMVYLQKENIIDESGMPKERFSAEFPKEGPSILRIQQVVRGDSAAYFCASSPGLEGNTQYFGPGTRLTVL.

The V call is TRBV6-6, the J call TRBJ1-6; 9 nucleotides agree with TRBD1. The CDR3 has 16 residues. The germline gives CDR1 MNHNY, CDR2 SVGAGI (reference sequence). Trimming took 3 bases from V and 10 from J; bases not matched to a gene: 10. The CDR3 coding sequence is TGTGCCAGCAGTTATTCCTCGGGACAGGGTCGCTCACCCCTCCACTTT. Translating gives CASSYSSGQGRSPLHF.

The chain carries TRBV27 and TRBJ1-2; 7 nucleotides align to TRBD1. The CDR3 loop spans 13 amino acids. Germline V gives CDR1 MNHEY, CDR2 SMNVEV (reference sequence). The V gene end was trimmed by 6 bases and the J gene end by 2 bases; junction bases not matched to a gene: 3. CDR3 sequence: CASRQTGNYGYTF. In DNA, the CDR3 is TGTGCCAGCAGGCAGACAGGGAACTATGGCTACACCTTC.

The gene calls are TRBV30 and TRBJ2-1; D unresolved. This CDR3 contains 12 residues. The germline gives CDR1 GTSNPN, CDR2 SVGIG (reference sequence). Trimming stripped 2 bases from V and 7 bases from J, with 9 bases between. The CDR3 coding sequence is TGTGCCTGGAGTCTAAGCGTAAATGAGCAGTTCTTC. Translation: CAWSLSVNEQFF. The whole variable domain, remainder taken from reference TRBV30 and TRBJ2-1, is SQTIHQWPATLVQPVGSPLSLECTVEGTSNPNLYWYRQAAGRGLQLLFYSVGIGQISSEVPQNLSASRPQDRQFILSSKKLLLSDSGFYLCAWSLSVNEQFFGPGTRLTVL.

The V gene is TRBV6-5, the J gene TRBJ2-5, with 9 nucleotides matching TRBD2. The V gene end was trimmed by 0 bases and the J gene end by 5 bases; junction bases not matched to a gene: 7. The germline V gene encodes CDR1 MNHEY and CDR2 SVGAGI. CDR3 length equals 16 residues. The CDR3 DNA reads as TGTGCCAGCAGTTACTCGACTGGGACTAGCAGTGAGACCCAGTACTTC. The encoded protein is CASSYSTGTSSETQYF.

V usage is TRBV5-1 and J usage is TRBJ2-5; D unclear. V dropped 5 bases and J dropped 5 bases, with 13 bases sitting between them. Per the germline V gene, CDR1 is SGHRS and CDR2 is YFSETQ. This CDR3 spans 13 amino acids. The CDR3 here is CASRFAIGETQYF. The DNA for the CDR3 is TGCGCCAGCAGATTTGCGATAGGGGAGACCCAGTACTTC. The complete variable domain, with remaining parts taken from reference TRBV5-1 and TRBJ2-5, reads KAGVTQTPRYLIKTRGQQVTLSCSPISGHRSVSWYQQTPGQGLQFLFEYFSETQRNKGNFPGRFSGRQFSNSRSEMNVSTLELGDSALYLCASRFAIGETQYFGPGTRLLVL.